One T cell receptor beta chain is described in this entry. This sample stems from a study of blood T cell repertoires in COVID-19. Study-wide context: Material from acute and convalescent COVID-19 was sourced from the United States, Italy and Spain. The cDNA or gDNA used as material had been derived from T cells, B-cell-depleted T cells, or PBMCs.

Per the original data handling: For nucleated cells, counts were estimated from reference gene primer amplification. TCRdb's table, derived via immunoSEQ multiplex PCR, lists solely in-frame clones and lacks some. V, J and clone size reflect that table, while D and trimming were determined from the DNA. Here the sample spans about 7,800 clones, around 86% being singletons. The CDR3 spans 15 residues. Trimming cost V 8 bases and J 7 bases, with 23 bases left between them. Germline CDR1 MGHRA, CDR2 YSYEKL. Sequencing was carried out using peripheral blood. The origin of this receptor is a woman aged 55-70 years with active COVID-19. The J gene is TRBJ1-1, the V gene TRBV4-1; D is ambiguous. CDR3 loop: CASRPFLQRNNEAFF. In DNA form, the CDR3 reads TGCGCCAGCCGACCCTTCCTTCAGCGTAATAATGAAGCTTTCTTT.